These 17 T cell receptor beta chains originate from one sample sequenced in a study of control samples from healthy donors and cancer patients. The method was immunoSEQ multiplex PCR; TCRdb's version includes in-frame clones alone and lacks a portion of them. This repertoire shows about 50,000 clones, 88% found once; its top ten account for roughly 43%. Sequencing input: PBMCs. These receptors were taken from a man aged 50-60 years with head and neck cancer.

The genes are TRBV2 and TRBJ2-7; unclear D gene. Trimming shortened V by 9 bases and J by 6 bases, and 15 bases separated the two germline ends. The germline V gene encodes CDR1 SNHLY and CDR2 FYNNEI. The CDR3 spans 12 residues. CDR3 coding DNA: TGTGCCAGGTCAACCGGGCGCCGCGAGCAGTACTTC. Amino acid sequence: CARSTGRREQYF.

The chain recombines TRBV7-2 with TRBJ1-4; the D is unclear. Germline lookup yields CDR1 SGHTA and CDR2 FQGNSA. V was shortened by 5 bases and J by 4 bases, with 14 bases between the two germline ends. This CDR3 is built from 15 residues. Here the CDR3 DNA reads TGTGCCAGCAGCCCACGGGTGGGGTTTAATGAAAAACTGTTTTTT. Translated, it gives CASSPRVGFNEKLFF.

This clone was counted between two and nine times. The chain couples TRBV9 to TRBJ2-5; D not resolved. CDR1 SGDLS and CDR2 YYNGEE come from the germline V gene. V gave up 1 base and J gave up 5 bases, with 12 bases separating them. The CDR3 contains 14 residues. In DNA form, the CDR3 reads TGTGCCAGCAGCGTACGTGTGACGCCGGAGACCCAGTACTTC. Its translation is CASSVRVTPETQYF.

In nucleotides, the CDR3 is TGTGCCAGCTCACCACAGATTGCAACTAATGAAAAACTGTTTTTT. Translation: CASSPQIATNEKLFF. This chain uses TRBV18 with TRBJ1-4, with D uncertain. This CDR3 spans 15 amino acids. Between the trimmed V and J ends, which lost 1 base and 0 bases, there was a span of 6 bases. CDR1 and CDR2 (germline): KGHSH, LQKENI.

The CDR3 region has the DNA TGTGCCAGCAGCGTAGGAGAGGGGTGGGCCAAGAATGAGCAGTTCTTC. This encodes CASSVGEGWAKNEQFF. V gene TRBV9 combines with J gene TRBJ2-1, with D possibly called TRBD1 or TRBD2 (5 bases each). Looked up from germline, CDR1 is SGDLS and CDR2 is YYNGEE. This CDR3 comprises 16 residues. Trimming took off 0 bases at V and 7 bases at J, with 17 bases between the two ends.

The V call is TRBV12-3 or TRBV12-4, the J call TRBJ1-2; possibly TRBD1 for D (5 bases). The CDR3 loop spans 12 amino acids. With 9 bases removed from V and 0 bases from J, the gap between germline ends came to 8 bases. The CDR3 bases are TGTGCCAGTGGGACTTCTAACTATGGCTACACCTTC. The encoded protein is CASGTSNYGYTF.

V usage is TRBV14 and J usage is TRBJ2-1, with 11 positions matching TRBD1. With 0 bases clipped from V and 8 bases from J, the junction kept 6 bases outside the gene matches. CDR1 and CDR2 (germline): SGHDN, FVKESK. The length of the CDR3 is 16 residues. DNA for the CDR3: TGTGCCAGCAGCCAAGATCCGGGACAGGGGGGTGATGAGCAGTTCTTC. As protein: CASSQDPGQGGDEQFF.

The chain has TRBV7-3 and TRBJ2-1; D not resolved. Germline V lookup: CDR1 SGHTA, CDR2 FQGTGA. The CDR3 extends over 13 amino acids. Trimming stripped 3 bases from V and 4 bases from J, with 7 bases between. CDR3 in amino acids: CASSLSVYNEQFF. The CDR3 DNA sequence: TGTGCCAGCAGCTTGTCAGTATACAATGAGCAGTTCTTC.

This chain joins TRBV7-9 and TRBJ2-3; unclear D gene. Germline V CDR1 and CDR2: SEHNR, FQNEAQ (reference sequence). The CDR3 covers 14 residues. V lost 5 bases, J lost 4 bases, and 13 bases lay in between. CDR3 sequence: CASSPGRAADTQYF. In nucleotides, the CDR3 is TGTGCCAGCAGCCCCGGCCGGGCCGCAGATACGCAGTATTTT.

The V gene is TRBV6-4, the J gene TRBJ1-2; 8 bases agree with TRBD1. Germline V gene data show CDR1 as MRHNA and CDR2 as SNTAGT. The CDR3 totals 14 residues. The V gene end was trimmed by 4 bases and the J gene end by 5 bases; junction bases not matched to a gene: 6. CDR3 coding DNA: TGTGCCAGCAGTGTGACAGGGGTAGGTTATGGCTACACCTTC. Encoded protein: CASSVTGVGYGYTF.

In DNA, the CDR3 is TGCGCCAGCAGCTACAGGGGTCGGGCAACTAATGAAAAACTGTTTTTT. Translating gives CASSYRGRATNEKLFF. The rearrangement joins TRBV5-1 to TRBJ1-4; 7 bases agree with TRBD1. CDR1 is SGHRS and CDR2 is YFSETQ in the germline V gene. The CDR3 totals 16 residues. V lost 3 bases and J lost 0; bases outside the gene matches: 5.

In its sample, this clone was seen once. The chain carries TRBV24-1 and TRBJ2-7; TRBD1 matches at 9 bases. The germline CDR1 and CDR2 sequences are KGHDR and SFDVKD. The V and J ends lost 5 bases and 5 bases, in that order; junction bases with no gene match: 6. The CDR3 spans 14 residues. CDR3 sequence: CATSVGTGSDEQYF. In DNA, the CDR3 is TGTGCCACCAGTGTTGGGACAGGGTCGGACGAGCAGTACTTC.

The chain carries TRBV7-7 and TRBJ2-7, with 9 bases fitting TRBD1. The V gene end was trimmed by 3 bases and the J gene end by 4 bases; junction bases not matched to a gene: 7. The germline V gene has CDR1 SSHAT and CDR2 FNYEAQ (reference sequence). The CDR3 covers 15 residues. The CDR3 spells CASSLGTGHYYEQYF. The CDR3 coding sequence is TGTGCCAGCAGCTTGGGGACAGGGCACTATTACGAGCAGTACTTC.

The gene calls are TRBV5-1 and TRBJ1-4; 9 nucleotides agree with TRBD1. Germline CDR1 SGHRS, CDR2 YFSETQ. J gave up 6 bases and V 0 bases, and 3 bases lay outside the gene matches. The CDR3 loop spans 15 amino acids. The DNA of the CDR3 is TGCGCCAGCAGCTTGGCGGGACAGGGAGATGAAAAACTGTTTTTT. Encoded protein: CASSLAGQGDEKLFF.

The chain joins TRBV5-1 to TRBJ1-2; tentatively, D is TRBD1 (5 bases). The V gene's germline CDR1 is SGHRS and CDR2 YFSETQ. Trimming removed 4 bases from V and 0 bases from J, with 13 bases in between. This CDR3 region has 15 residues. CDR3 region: CASSQERGANYGYTF. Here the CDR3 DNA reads TGCGCCAGCAGCCAGGAGAGGGGCGCTAACTATGGCTACACCTTC.

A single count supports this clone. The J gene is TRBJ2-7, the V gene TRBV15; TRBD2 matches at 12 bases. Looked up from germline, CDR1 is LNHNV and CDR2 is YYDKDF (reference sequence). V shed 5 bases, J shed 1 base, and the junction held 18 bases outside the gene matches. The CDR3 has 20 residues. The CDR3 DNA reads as TGTGCCACCAGCCAAGAAGGGGGCCCTAGCGGGGGGGCCTATTCCTACGAGCAGTACTTC. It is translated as CATSQEGGPSGGAYSYEQYF.

CDR3 DNA sequence: TGCGCCAGCAGGCGGACAGTCCCGAACACCGGGGAGCTGTTTTTT. Translated, it gives CASRRTVPNTGELFF. The V and J genes are TRBV5-1 and TRBJ2-2, with D possibly TRBD1 on 6 matching bases. The CDR3 spans 15 residues. Germline CDR1 and CDR2: SGHRS and YFSETQ. V was pared by 5 bases and J by 0 bases, with 11 bases between.